This T cell receptor beta chain was sequenced for a study of graft-versus-host responses after intestinal transplantation. In the study overall: Each patient got anti-thymocyte globulin induction, then tacrolimus and steroids for two to four years.

Germline CDR1 and CDR2: ENHRY and SYGVKD. Trimming took off 3 bases at V and 1 base at J, with 13 bases between the two ends. This CDR3 region has 16 residues. Here immunoSEQ multiplex PCR was the method, and the copy in TCRdb shows in-frame clones only, minus some. The repertoire holds approximately 32,000 clones, with about 94% as singletons. V usage is TRBV10-3 and J usage is TRBJ2-1; tentative D call: TRBD2 (6 bases). The material was PBMCs, obtained 16 days after intestinal transplant. The TCR originated in a human patient who received an intestinal transplant, so some T cells may come from the graft donor. The CDR3 coding sequence is TGTGCCATCAGTGACCCCGGGAGTAGGTCCTACAATGAGCAGTTCTTC. It specifies CAISDPGSRSYNEQFF.